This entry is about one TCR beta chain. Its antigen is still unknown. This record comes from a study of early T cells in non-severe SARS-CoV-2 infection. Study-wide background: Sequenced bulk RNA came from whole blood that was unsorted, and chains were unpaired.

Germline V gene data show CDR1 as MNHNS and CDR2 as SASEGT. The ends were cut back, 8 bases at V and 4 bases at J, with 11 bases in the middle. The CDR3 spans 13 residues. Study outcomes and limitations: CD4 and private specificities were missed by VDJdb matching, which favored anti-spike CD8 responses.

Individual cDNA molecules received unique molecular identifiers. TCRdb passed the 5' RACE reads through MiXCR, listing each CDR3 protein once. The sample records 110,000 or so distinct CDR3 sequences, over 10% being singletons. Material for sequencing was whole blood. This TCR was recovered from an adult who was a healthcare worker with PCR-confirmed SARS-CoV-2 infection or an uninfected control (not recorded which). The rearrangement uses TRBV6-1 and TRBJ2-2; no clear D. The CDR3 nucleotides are TGTGCCAGCCAAGCCGGAATCACCGGGGAGCTGTTTTTT. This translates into CASQAGITGELFF.